These 16 T cell receptor beta chains originate from one sample sequenced in a study of human T cells and chemical hapten exposure (dated by TCRdb to about 2021). Sample time point, as interpreted from the label and publication: patch test 1, 2 weeks after DPC sensitization. This sample's treatment or condition label indicates: therapeutic diphenylcyclopropenone sensitization with weekly scalp DPC. Preparation of the library involved RACE. Sequenced using a NextSeq 500. TCRdb trimmed public reads at Q25 via fastp, called clones via MiXCR and kept in-frame beta chains. Every distinct CDR3 protein forms one entry, paired with its most common genes and DNA. For this sample there are tens of thousands of distinct CDR3 sequences; 9.3% appear just once. The ten largest clones take up around 4.5% of the sample. The starting material was whole blood, obtained in connection with sensitization to the hapten diphenylcyclopropenone (DPC). Source of these receptors: a woman aged 45-59 years with alopecia areata. Some clones in this sample may be carry-over from other donors' samples.

The chain joins TRBV6-5 to TRBJ2-7; D may match TRBD1 or TRBD2 (5 bases each). Germline-derived CDR1 and CDR2 are MNHEY and SVGAGI. The CDR3 has 13 residues. The V end lost 0 bases, the J end lost 3 bases, and 6 bases lay between the germline ends. This CDR3 is CASSYSRGYEQYF. CDR3 in DNA: TGTGCCAGCAGTTACTCGAGGGGCTACGAGCAGTACTTC.

The CDR3 sequence: CASSKAPSGTSNEQFF. The DNA of the CDR3 is TGTGCCAGCAGCAAAGCCCCTAGCGGGACAAGCAATGAGCAGTTCTTC. This chain connects TRBV21-1 to TRBJ2-1; TRBD2 was called by the table and not checked on the DNA. TRBV21-1 is annotated as a pseudogene. The CDR3 contains 16 residues.

In its sample, this clonotype was seen many times. The rearrangement joins TRBV4-1 to TRBJ2-1; tentatively, D is TRBD2 (6 bases). Between the trimmed V and J ends, which lost 2 bases and 4 bases, there was a span of 21 bases. The CDR3 length is 18 residues. Germline values: CDR1 MGHRA, CDR2 YSYEKL. CDR3 in DNA: TGCGCCAGCAGCCAACCCTTTCTCGGGACTGCGGGTTACAATGAGCAGTTCTTC. Translation gives CASSQPFLGTAGYNEQFF.

This clonotype is medium-sized. The chain couples TRBV29-1 to TRBJ2-5, with D uncertain. In germline, CDR1 is SQVTM, CDR2 ANQGSEA. V gave up 4 bases and J gave up 1 base, with 7 bases separating them. CDR3 size: 12 residues. CDR3 amino acids: CSVGRTQETQYF. CDR3 sequence (DNA): TGCAGCGTTGGCAGGACCCAAGAGACCCAGTACTTC.

This clonotype was recorded many times. The V gene is TRBV28, the J gene TRBJ2-7; D perhaps matches TRBD2 (6 bases). The ends were cut back, 10 bases at V and 3 bases at J, with 16 bases in the middle. The V gene's germline CDR1 is MDHEN and CDR2 SYDVKM. CDR3 length: 13 residues. CDR3 region: CATGPEGHYEQYF. CDR3 nucleotides: TGTGCCACTGGACCGGAGGGGCACTACGAGCAGTACTTC. Complete variable domain (other parts from reference TRBV28 and TRBJ2-7): DVKVTQSSRYLVKRTGEKVFLECVQDMDHENMFWYRQDPGLGLRLIYFSYDVKMKEKGDIPEGYSVSREKKERFSLILESASTNQTSMYLCATGPEGHYEQYFGPGTRLTVT.

In its sample, this clonotype was seen a few times. The rearrangement joins TRBV4-1 to TRBJ2-5, with 7 bases matching TRBD2. CDR1 and CDR2 from the germline V gene are MGHRA and YSYEKL. V lost 6 bases and J lost 2; bases outside the gene matches: 3. The CDR3 has 13 residues. CDR3 in DNA: TGCGCCAGCAGGTCTAGCGGTCAAGAGACCCAGTACTTC. Translating gives CASRSSGQETQYF.

This clonotype was observed a handful of times. The chain joins TRBV5-5 to TRBJ2-2; no reliable D call. CDR3 length: 15 amino acids. Germline CDR1 and CDR2: SGHKS and YYEKEE (reference sequence). With 4 bases removed from V and 1 base from J, the gap between germline ends came to 11 bases. CDR3 sequence (DNA): TGTGCCAGCAGCCCAATCGCTCGGAACACCGGGGAGCTGTTTTTT. It yields the protein CASSPIARNTGELFF.

A word on this clonotype: This may stem from a read error, because a much larger clone lies one nucleotide away. The chain has TRBV3-1 and TRBJ2-1; D gene unclear. Germline CDR1 LGHDT, CDR2 YNNKEL (reference sequence). This CDR3 contains 17 residues. CDR3 DNA: TGTGCCAGCAGCCAGGCAAGCCCAGTGAGAATTGAGGATGAGGAGTTCTTC. Protein sequence: CASSQASPVRIEDEEFF.

This clonotype was found many times. V is TRBV5-1 and J is TRBJ2-7; D is uncertain. The germline gives CDR1 SGHRS, CDR2 YFSETQ. This CDR3 has 14 amino acids. Between the trimmed V and J ends, which lost 1 base and 2 bases, there was a span of 10 bases. The CDR3 sequence is CASSLLGGTYEQYF. The DNA of the CDR3 is TGCGCCAGCAGCTTGTTAGGCGGCACCTACGAGCAGTACTTC.

This clonotype was counted many times. The chain uses TRBV7-2 and TRBJ2-1; no clear D. Germline CDR1 reads SGHTA; CDR2 reads FQGNSA. Trimming stripped 5 bases from V and 5 bases from J, with 10 bases between. The CDR3 consists of 13 residues. In DNA form, the CDR3 reads TGTGCCAGCAGCACCCCCAGCCACAATGAGCAGTTCTTC. Amino acids: CASSTPSHNEQFF.

This clonotype has only a few counts. In DNA, the CDR3 is TGCAGTGCTAGAGATCATGGGACTAGCGGGATTACAGATACGCAGTATTTT. Its translation is CSARDHGTSGITDTQYF. The chain combines TRBV20-1 with TRBJ2-3; 13 nucleotides line up with TRBD2. The J segment lost 3 bases and the V segment lost 0 bases, leaving 6 bases of the junction unmatched. Germline CDR1 DFQATT, CDR2 SNEGSKA (reference sequence). The length of the CDR3 is 17 residues.

This clonotype was found a few times. Being one base from a much bigger clone, this may be a read error. V gene TRBV19 combines with J gene TRBJ2-2, with a possible D match to TRBD2 (5 bases). V lost 3 bases, J lost 6 bases, and 14 bases lay in between. CDR1 LNHDA and CDR2 SQIVND come from the germline V gene (reference sequence). This CDR3 is 15 amino acids long. DNA of the CDR3: TGTGCCAGTAGTATCCCTAGCAGAGCATCCGGGGAGCTGTTTTTT. Translating it yields CASSIPSRASGELFF.

This clonotype was counted ten times or more. V is TRBV2 and J is TRBJ2-2; 7 bases match TRBD1. This CDR3 comprises 15 residues. Germline CDR1 is SNHLY and CDR2 is FYNNEI. V trimming: 8 bases; J trimming: 2 bases; junction bases outside the gene matches: 8. CDR3 amino acids: CASRPGTANTGELFF. The CDR3 DNA is TGTGCCAGCCGTCCCGGGACAGCAAACACCGGGGAGCTGTTTTTT.

This clonotype was detected a few times. This chain joins TRBV7-9 and TRBJ1-5; a possible D gene is TRBD1 (5 bases). The CDR3 sequence is 13 residues long. CDR1 is SEHNR, CDR2 FQNEAQ, per germline (reference sequence). Trimming took 3 bases from V and 5 from J, leaving 8 bases between them. CDR3 protein: CASSLGGYQPQHF. The CDR3 coding sequence is TGTGCCAGCAGCTTGGGGGGGTATCAGCCCCAGCATTTT.

This clonotype was counted ten times or more. DNA for the CDR3: TGTGCCAGCAGCTTATCGTCCAATTCACCCCTCCACTTT. Translation gives CASSLSSNSPLHF. The gene calls are TRBV7-9 and TRBJ1-6; D uncertain. The V gene's germline CDR1 is SEHNR and CDR2 FQNEAQ (reference sequence). V was trimmed by 2 bases and J by 7 bases, leaving 6 bases between them. This CDR3 has 13 amino acids.

This clonotype was observed many times. V gene TRBV27 combines with J gene TRBJ1-5; D unresolved. Trimming took 3 bases from V and 2 from J, leaving 11 bases between them. CDR1 MNHEY and CDR2 SMNVEV come from the germline V gene (reference sequence). There are 15 residues in the CDR3. The CDR3 reads CASSFLSGRNQPQHF. The CDR3 DNA is TGTGCCAGCAGTTTTTTAAGTGGTCGCAATCAGCCCCAGCATTTT.